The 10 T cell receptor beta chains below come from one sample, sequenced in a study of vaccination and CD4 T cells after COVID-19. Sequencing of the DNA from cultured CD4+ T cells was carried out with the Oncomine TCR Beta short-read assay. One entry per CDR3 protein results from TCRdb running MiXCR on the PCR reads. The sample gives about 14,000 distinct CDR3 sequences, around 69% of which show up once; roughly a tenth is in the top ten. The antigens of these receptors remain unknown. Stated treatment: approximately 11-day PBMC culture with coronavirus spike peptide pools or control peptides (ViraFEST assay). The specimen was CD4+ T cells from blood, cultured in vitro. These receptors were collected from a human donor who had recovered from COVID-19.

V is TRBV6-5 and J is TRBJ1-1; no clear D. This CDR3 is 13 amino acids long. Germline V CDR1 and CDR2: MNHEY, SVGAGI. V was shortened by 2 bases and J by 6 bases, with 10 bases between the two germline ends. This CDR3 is CASSYRGESEAFF. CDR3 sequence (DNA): TGTGCCAGCAGTTACCGAGGAGAGTCTGAAGCTTTCTTT.

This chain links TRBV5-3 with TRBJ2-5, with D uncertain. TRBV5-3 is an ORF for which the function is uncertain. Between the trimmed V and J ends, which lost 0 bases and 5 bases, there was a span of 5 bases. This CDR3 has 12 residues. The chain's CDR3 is CARSLGGETQYF. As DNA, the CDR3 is TGTGCCAGAAGCTTGGGGGGTGAGACCCAGTACTTC.

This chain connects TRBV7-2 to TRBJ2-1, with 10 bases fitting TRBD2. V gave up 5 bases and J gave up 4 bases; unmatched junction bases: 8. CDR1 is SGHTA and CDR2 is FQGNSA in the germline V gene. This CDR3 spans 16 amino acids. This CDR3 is CASSVGLATPYNEQFF. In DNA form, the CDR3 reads TGTGCCAGCAGCGTGGGACTAGCGACACCTTACAATGAGCAGTTCTTC.

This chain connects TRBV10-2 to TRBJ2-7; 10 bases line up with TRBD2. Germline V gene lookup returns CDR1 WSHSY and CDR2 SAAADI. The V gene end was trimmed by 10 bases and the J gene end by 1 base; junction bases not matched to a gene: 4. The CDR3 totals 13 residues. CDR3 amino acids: CAIRTSGSYEQYF. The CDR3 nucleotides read TGCGCCATTAGGACTAGCGGTTCCTACGAGCAGTACTTC.

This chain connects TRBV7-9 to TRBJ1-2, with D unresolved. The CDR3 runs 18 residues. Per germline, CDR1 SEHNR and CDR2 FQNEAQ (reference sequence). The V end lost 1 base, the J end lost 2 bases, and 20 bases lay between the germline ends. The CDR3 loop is CASSLVALAVSRNYGYTF. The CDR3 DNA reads TGTGCCAGCAGCTTAGTTGCATTGGCAGTGTCACGGAACTATGGCTACACCTTC.

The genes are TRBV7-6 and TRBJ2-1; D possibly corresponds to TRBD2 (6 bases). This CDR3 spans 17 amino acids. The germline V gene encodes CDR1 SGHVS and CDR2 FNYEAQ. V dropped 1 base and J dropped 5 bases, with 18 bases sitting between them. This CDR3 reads CASSLVTSTFQHNEQFF. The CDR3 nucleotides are TGTGCCAGCAGCTTAGTCACTAGCACGTTTCAGCACAATGAGCAGTTCTTC.

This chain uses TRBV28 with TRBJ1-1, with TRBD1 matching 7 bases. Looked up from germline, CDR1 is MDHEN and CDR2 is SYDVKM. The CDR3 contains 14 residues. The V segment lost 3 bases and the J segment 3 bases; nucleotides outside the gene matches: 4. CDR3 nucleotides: TGTGCCAGCAGTTTGGCCAGGGGGTACACTGAAGCTTTCTTT. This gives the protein CASSLARGYTEAFF.

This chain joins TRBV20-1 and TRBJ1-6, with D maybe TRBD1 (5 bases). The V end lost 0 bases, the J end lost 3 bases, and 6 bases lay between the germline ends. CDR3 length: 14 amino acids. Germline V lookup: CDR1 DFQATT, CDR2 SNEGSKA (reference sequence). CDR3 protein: CSARDGGYNSPLHF. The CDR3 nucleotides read TGCAGTGCTAGAGACGGGGGCTATAATTCACCCCTCCACTTT.

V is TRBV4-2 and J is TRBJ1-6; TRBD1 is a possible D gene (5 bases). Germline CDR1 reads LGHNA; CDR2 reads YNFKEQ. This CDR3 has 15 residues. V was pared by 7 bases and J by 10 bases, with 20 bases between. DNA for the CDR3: TGTGCCAGCACAAAAGGGGAAGGAGGGTACTCACCCCTCCACTTT. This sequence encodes CASTKGEGGYSPLHF.

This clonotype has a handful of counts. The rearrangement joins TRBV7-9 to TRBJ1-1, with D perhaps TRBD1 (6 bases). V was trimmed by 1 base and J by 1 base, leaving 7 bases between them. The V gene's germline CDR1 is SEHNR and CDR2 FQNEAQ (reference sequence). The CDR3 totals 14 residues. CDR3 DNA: TGTGCCAGCAGCTTAGTACAGGGGAACACTGAAGCTTTCTTT. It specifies CASSLVQGNTEAFF.